The text below deals with one T cell receptor beta chain. A read error may explain this, as a much larger clone is one base away. Germline assignment: CDR1 MNHEY and CDR2 SVGAGI. CDR3 length equals 15 residues. V dropped 7 bases and J dropped 6 bases, with 19 bases sitting between them. TRB was amplified from around 230-520 ng of blood genomic DNA. The sample is drawn from a study of T and B cells in COVID-19 patients. TRB rearrangements were amplified by multiplex PCR with BIOMED2 TRB-A/B primers. Using its own MiXCR run on the multiplex PCR reads, TCRdb lists one record per CDR3 protein. The table lists 4,000 or so distinct CDR3 sequences, roughly 21% of them singletons.

Material: blood. This sequence joins TRBV6-5 and TRBJ1-5; D remains unclear. The source of this sequence is a human donor with active COVID-19. CDR3 sequence reads: CASKARALGSQPQHF. The CDR3 region has the DNA TGTGCCAGCAAAGCCCGGGCCCTCGGGAGTCAGCCCCAGCATTTT.